This TCR beta chain appears in the sequencing data of a study of T cells in localized non-small cell lung cancer. A note on this clone: Its cognate antigen is unknown. At the DNA level, this CDR3 is encoded by other sequences in the same sample as well.

CDR1 is KGHSH and CDR2 is LQKENI in the germline V gene. This CDR3 region has 12 residues. V shed 6 bases and J shed 6 bases, with 11 bases lying between them. Notes on the study in general: Those with higher blood T cell density had longer overall survival. Multi-region tumor sequencing was not done, so intratumor heterogeneity could not be excluded. The highest T cell clonality was in uninvolved adjacent lung, above tumor.

The data were produced by immunoSEQ multiplex PCR, yet TCRdb's version contains in-frame clones alone and is incomplete. The data show about 52,000 clones, roughly 88% seen once. Sequencing used peripheral blood, obtained before any cancer treatment. The sequence derives from a male donor older than 55 with stage III squamous cell lung carcinoma. This chain joins TRBV18 and TRBJ1-1, with D possibly TRBD1 on 6 matching bases. CDR3 loop: CASSPRGPEAFF. The CDR3 coding sequence is TGTGCCAGCTCCCCCAGGGGACCTGAAGCTTTCTTT.